Listed here are 19 T cell receptor beta chains from one sample, sequenced in a study of spatial heterogeneity in lung cancer. Time point described: sample taken at primary tumor resection. TCRdb itself ran the 5' RACE reads through MiXCR, one entry per CDR3 protein. The sample has nearly 80,000 distinct CDR3 sequences, around 7.8% seen once; the top ten hold 6.5% to 8.5%. This specimen was PBMCs, taken at surgery. All receptors come from a male donor with early-stage non-small cell lung cancer.

The table lists this clonotype with a few counts. The chain combines TRBV7-2 with TRBJ2-7, with D possibly called TRBD1 or TRBD2 (5 bases each). Deletions cut 5 bases from V and 4 bases from J, with 15 bases between. Germline assignment: CDR1 SGHTA and CDR2 FQGNSA. This CDR3 region has 14 residues. DNA for the CDR3: TGTGCCAGCAGCATGGGACCGCGCAATTACGAGCAGTACTTC. Its translation: CASSMGPRNYEQYF.

This clonotype occurred a few times. The chain is built from TRBV6-2 or TRBV6-3 and TRBJ2-1; D is unclear. Germline CDR1 is MNHEY and CDR2 is SVGEGT. The CDR3 loop spans 13 amino acids. Deletions cut 0 bases from V and 6 bases from J, with 6 bases between. The CDR3 bases are TGTGCCAGCAGTTACTCGTTTTTCAATGAGCAGTTCTTC. Translated, it gives CASSYSFFNEQFF.

This rearrangement joins TRBV5-1 to TRBJ1-1; D is perhaps TRBD1 (6 bases). Germline V gene lookup returns CDR1 SGHRS and CDR2 YFSETQ. Trimming shortened V by 5 bases and J by 1 base, and 18 bases separated the two germline ends. The CDR3 length is 16 residues. The CDR3 region has the DNA TGCGCCAGCAGTTCTAACCCAGGGGCCCCGAACACTGAAGCTTTCTTT. It yields the protein CASSSNPGAPNTEAFF.

This clonotype showed up many times. This sequence joins TRBV10-3 and TRBJ1-1; D is ambiguous. Germline CDR1 is ENHRY and CDR2 is SYGVKD. The germline V and J ends were trimmed by 5 bases and 4 bases, with 14 bases remaining between them. This CDR3 spans 14 amino acids. CDR3 coding DNA: TGTGCCATCAGTAAGGAGGGAGGGAGCACTGAAGCTTTCTTT. Translating it yields CAISKEGGSTEAFF.

This clonotype was counted a few times. The genes are TRBV7-9 and TRBJ2-1; 10 bases line up with TRBD2. V shed 5 bases, J shed 6 bases, and the junction held 7 bases outside the gene matches. The germline gives CDR1 SEHNR, CDR2 FQNEAQ (reference sequence). The CDR3 covers 15 residues. As DNA, the CDR3 is TGTGCCAGCAGCCCCACTAGCGGGGTTTTCAATGAGCAGTTCTTC. As protein: CASSPTSGVFNEQFF.

This clonotype was detected many times. V is TRBV30 and J is TRBJ1-2, with D uncertain. The V end lost 2 bases, the J end lost 2 bases, and 9 bases lay between the germline ends. Looked up from germline, CDR1 is GTSNPN and CDR2 is SVGIG (reference sequence). This CDR3 region has 13 residues. The DNA for the CDR3 is TGTGCCTGGAGTCAGAATTTCAACTATGGCTACACCTTC. It is translated as CAWSQNFNYGYTF.

This clonotype was observed a handful of times. V usage is TRBV19 and J usage is TRBJ1-1; TRBD1 aligns across 7 bases. In germline, CDR1 is LNHDA, CDR2 SQIVND (reference sequence). The CDR3 covers 14 residues. V shed 5 bases, J shed 0 bases, and the junction held 3 bases outside the gene matches. Here the CDR3 DNA reads TGTGCCAGTAGTTCGACAGGGATGAACACTGAAGCTTTCTTT. Translating gives CASSSTGMNTEAFF. Using reference TRBV19 and TRBJ1-1 for the parts outside the CDR3, the full variable domain is DGGITQSPKYLFRKEGQNVTLSCEQNLNHDAMYWYRQDPGQGLRLIYYSQIVNDFQKGDIAEGYSVSREKKESFPLTVTSAQKNPTAFYLCASSSTGMNTEAFFGQGTRLTVV.

This clonotype was recorded at least ten times. The V call is TRBV7-9, the J call TRBJ2-1; 8 bases align to TRBD2. Losses at the gene ends were 8 bases for V and 4 bases for J; bases not matched to a gene: 4. The CDR3 consists of 13 residues. CDR1 is SEHNR and CDR2 is FQNEAQ in the germline V gene (reference sequence). CDR3 DNA sequence: TGTGCCAGCGGCCGGGAGGGGTACAATGAGCAGTTCTTC. Translation: CASGREGYNEQFF.

The sample holds a few counts of this clonotype. The chain links TRBV7-9 to TRBJ1-1; no definite D call. Trimming took off 3 bases at V and 4 bases at J, with 12 bases between the two ends. The CDR3 contains 14 residues. The germline gives CDR1 SEHNR, CDR2 FQNEAQ (reference sequence). The CDR3 loop reads CASSLEGRGTEAFF. The DNA of the CDR3 is TGTGCCAGCAGCTTGGAGGGCCGGGGCACTGAAGCTTTCTTT.

The V call is TRBV6-5, the J call TRBJ1-1, with a tentative D call TRBD1 (6 bases). V lost 6 bases, J lost 0 bases, and 17 bases lay in between. Germline V lookup: CDR1 MNHEY, CDR2 SVGAGI. The CDR3 is made up of 16 amino acids. This CDR3 reads CASRETGIRVNTEAFF. The CDR3 DNA reads as TGTGCCAGCAGAGAAACAGGGATAAGGGTGAACACTGAAGCTTTCTTT.

This clonotype was seen many times. The CDR3 is CASSVAGKRTEAFF. In DNA form, the CDR3 reads TGTGCCAGCAGCGTAGCTGGGAAGCGCACCGAAGCTTTCTTT. The chain joins TRBV9 to TRBJ1-1, with unresolved D. The CDR3 is made up of 14 amino acids. Germline CDR1 reads SGDLS; CDR2 reads YYNGEE. The V end lost 0 bases, the J end lost 8 bases, and 14 bases lay between the germline ends.

In this sample, this clonotype turned up a few times. V and J are TRBV12-3 or TRBV12-4 and TRBJ2-2; D unclear. Deletions cut 7 bases from V and 5 bases from J, with 11 bases between. The CDR3 has 13 residues. CDR3 nucleotide sequence: TGTGCCAGCACCCTACAGAGTACCGGGGAGCTGTTTTTT. It encodes CASTLQSTGELFF.

Ten or more counts support this clonotype. The chain links TRBV7-2 to TRBJ2-1; TRBD2 matches 11 bases. Per the germline V gene, CDR1 is SGHTA and CDR2 is FQGNSA. The ends lost 7 bases at V and 8 bases at J; junction bases unmatched: 7. The CDR3 consists of 14 residues. This CDR3 reads CASTTGTSGYEQFF. In DNA form, the CDR3 reads TGTGCCAGCACCACCGGGACTAGCGGCTATGAGCAGTTCTTC.

The gene calls are TRBV16 and TRBJ1-1, with 7 bases fitting TRBD1. CDR3 size: 14 residues. Germline CDR1 KGHSY, CDR2 FQNENV. Losses at the gene ends were 0 bases for V and 10 bases for J; bases not matched to a gene: 8. CDR3 sequence reads: CASSQSSQGGRAFF. The CDR3 nucleotides are TGTGCCAGCAGCCAATCCAGCCAGGGGGGTAGAGCTTTCTTT.

The rearrangement links TRBV5-6 to TRBJ2-3, with 9 bases fitting TRBD2. The CDR3 extends over 14 amino acids. CDR1 and CDR2 from the germline V gene are SGHDT and YYEEEE. V lost 4 bases, J lost 4 bases, and 4 bases stayed unmatched. This CDR3 is CASSRSGSADTQYF. For the CDR3, the DNA is TGTGCCAGCAGCCGTAGCGGGAGTGCAGATACGCAGTATTTT.

The chain has TRBV14 and TRBJ2-7; D is unresolved. The CDR3 has 15 residues. Looked up from germline, CDR1 is SGHDN and CDR2 is FVKESK. V gave up 1 base and J gave up 4 bases, with 14 bases separating them. The CDR3 reads CASSQGWNRLYEQYF. DNA for the CDR3: TGTGCCAGCAGCCAAGGGTGGAACAGATTATACGAGCAGTACTTC. The whole variable domain, filled in from reference TRBV14 and TRBJ2-7, reads EAGVTQFPSHSVIEKGQTVTLRCDPISGHDNLYWYRRVMGKEIKFLLHFVKESKQDESGMPNNRFLAERTGGTYSTLKVQPAELEDSGVYFCASSQGWNRLYEQYFGPGTRLTVT.

The sample holds many counts of this clonotype. This chain joins TRBV20-1 and TRBJ1-5; D is unclear. The V gene lost 3 bases and the J gene lost 3 bases, with 9 bases spanning the gap. Per the germline V gene, CDR1 is DFQATT and CDR2 is SNEGSKA (reference sequence). The CDR3 consists of 13 residues. CDR3 region: CSASNAFNQPQHF. For the CDR3, the DNA is TGCAGTGCTAGCAACGCGTTCAATCAGCCCCAGCATTTT.

This clonotype occurred many times. This chain uses TRBV7-6 with TRBJ2-7, with 10 bases lining up with TRBD2. The CDR3 totals 14 residues. Per germline, CDR1 SGHVS and CDR2 FNYEAQ. V shed 4 bases and J 1 base; nucleotides not matched to a gene: 1. CDR3 amino acids: CASSSSGSSYEQYF. CDR3 coding DNA: TGTGCCAGCAGCTCTAGCGGGAGTTCCTACGAGCAGTACTTC.

The J gene is TRBJ2-1, the V gene TRBV9; 10 bases are shared with TRBD2. Germline lookup yields CDR1 SGDLS and CDR2 YYNGEE. The CDR3 totals 15 residues. J gave up 5 bases and V 4 bases, and 6 bases lay outside the gene matches. CDR3: CASSPSGRVDNEQFF. CDR3 sequence (DNA): TGTGCCAGCAGCCCAAGCGGGAGGGTGGACAATGAGCAGTTCTTC.